Listed here are 22 T cell receptor beta chains from one sample, sequenced in a study of control samples from healthy donors and cancer patients. This table comes from immunoSEQ multiplex PCR, and its TCRdb copy is limited to in-frame clones, with some not included. The sample consists of under 150,000 clones, around 87% of them appearing once. Sequenced material: blood. The receptors here all came from a man in his sixties in good health.

The chain uses TRBV18 and TRBJ2-1; the D call may be TRBD1 or TRBD2 (5 bases each). The germline V gene encodes CDR1 KGHSH and CDR2 LQKENI. V was trimmed by 2 bases and J by 0 bases, leaving 14 bases between them. The CDR3 has 17 amino acids. Written as DNA, the CDR3 is TGTGCCAGCTCACCAAACACCCTCGGGACCTCCTACAATGAGCAGTTCTTC. Translating gives CASSPNTLGTSYNEQFF.

The gene calls are TRBV6-1 and TRBJ2-2, with a weak D call TRBD2 (5 bases). Trimming took 1 base from V and 3 from J, leaving 6 bases between them. The V gene's germline CDR1 is MNHNS and CDR2 SASEGT. The CDR3 has 14 residues. The CDR3 nucleotides are TGTGCCAGCAGTGAAGGGACTCACACCGGGGAGCTGTTTTTT. As protein: CASSEGTHTGELFF.

This chain joins TRBV19 and TRBJ2-2; D is unclear. The CDR3 consists of 15 residues. Germline V gives CDR1 LNHDA, CDR2 SQIVND (reference sequence). Between the trimmed V and J ends, which lost 6 bases and 1 base, there was a span of 12 bases. CDR3 DNA sequence: TGTGCCAGTAGAGTTGCGAACAGGAACACCGGGGAGCTGTTTTTT. Its protein is CASRVANRNTGELFF.

V and J are TRBV7-7 and TRBJ2-3, with D perhaps matching TRBD2 (5 bases). V was clipped by 2 bases and J by 2 bases, with 8 bases between them. CDR3 size: 14 residues. Germline CDR1 is SSHAT and CDR2 is FNYEAQ (reference sequence). CDR3 protein: CASSLTGNTDTQYF. The CDR3 DNA reads TGTGCCAGCAGCTTAACGGGAAACACAGATACGCAGTATTTT.

The rearrangement joins TRBV19 to TRBJ2-2; perhaps D is TRBD1 or TRBD2 (5 bases each). The CDR3 has 15 amino acids. With 6 bases removed from V and 6 bases from J, the gap between germline ends came to 17 bases. Germline CDR1 and CDR2: LNHDA and SQIVND (reference sequence). The CDR3 sequence is CASSPGAQGAGELFF. The CDR3 region has the DNA TGTGCCAGTAGCCCTGGGGCCCAGGGAGCCGGGGAGCTGTTTTTT.

The chain joins TRBV5-1 to TRBJ2-1, with D perhaps TRBD1 (6 bases). V was clipped by 3 bases and J by 2 bases, with 15 bases between them. This CDR3 is 16 amino acids long. In germline, CDR1 is SGHRS, CDR2 YFSETQ. CDR3 sequence reads: CASSWGAGQTYNEQFF. The CDR3, as DNA: TGCGCCAGCAGCTGGGGTGCCGGACAGACCTACAATGAGCAGTTCTTC.

CDR3 DNA sequence: TGTGCCAGCAGCTTGAGGTCGGCAAGCTATGGCTACACCTTC. Translation gives CASSLRSASYGYTF. The V gene is TRBV5-6, the J gene TRBJ1-2; D not certain. CDR1 and CDR2 (germline): SGHDT, YYEEEE. This CDR3 is built from 14 residues. V lost 1 base and J lost 4, with 11 bases in between.

The V gene is TRBV4-2, the J gene TRBJ1-1, with D possibly matching TRBD1 (5 bases). The CDR3 spans 17 residues. V shed 1 base and J shed 0 bases, with 15 bases lying between them. The V gene's germline CDR1 is LGHNA and CDR2 YNFKEQ. This CDR3 reads CASSQGGLGVLNTEAFF. The CDR3 DNA follows: TGTGCCAGCAGCCAAGGAGGGCTGGGGGTACTGAACACTGAAGCTTTCTTT.

CDR3 nucleotides: TGTGCCAGCAGCCAAGTTTATGGGGAGCAGTACTTC. This gives the protein CASSQVYGEQYF. V is TRBV4-2 and J is TRBJ2-7; D remains unclear. The V end was cut by 1 base, the J end by 7 bases, with 8 bases between. From germline, CDR1 is LGHNA and CDR2 YNFKEQ. The CDR3 covers 12 residues.

The chain combines TRBV2 with TRBJ2-3; 9 bases are shared with TRBD2. Germline V gene data show CDR1 as SNHLY and CDR2 as FYNNEI. After removal of 5 bases from V and 2 bases from J, the junction contained 5 bases not matched to a gene. The CDR3 extends over 15 amino acids. Written as DNA, the CDR3 is TGTGCCAGCAGTTCAAGCGGGGGGTTCACAGATACGCAGTATTTT. Translation: CASSSSGGFTDTQYF.

The rearrangement joins TRBV9 to TRBJ2-3, with D possibly being TRBD1 (5 bases). The CDR3 is 12 residues long. Germline V CDR1 and CDR2: SGDLS, YYNGEE. Between the trimmed V and J ends, which lost 7 bases and 5 bases, there was a span of 11 bases. The CDR3 DNA reads as TGTGCCAGCGCCAGGGTTAGAGATACGCAGTATTTT. The encoded protein is CASARVRDTQYF.

The rearrangement joins TRBV27 to TRBJ2-1; maybe TRBD2 (7 bases). Germline CDR1 MNHEY, CDR2 SMNVEV (reference sequence). V lost 7 bases and J 6 bases, leaving 13 bases between the germline ends. This CDR3 is 13 amino acids long. The CDR3 nucleotides are TGTGCCAGCAAGAGGGGGGGGCGCAATGAGCAGTTCTTC. This sequence encodes CASKRGGRNEQFF.

This chain uses TRBV2 with TRBJ1-3; 7 positions agree with TRBD1. The CDR3 has 16 amino acids. The junction had 9 bases not matched to a gene; V was cut back by 6 bases and J by 1 base. The germline gives CDR1 SNHLY, CDR2 FYNNEI. Here the CDR3 reads CASSSGTALSGNTIYF. The CDR3 DNA follows: TGTGCCAGCAGCTCCGGGACAGCGCTTTCTGGAAACACCATATATTTT.

The genes are TRBV6-5 and TRBJ2-1, with a possible D match to TRBD1 (6 bases). Trimming pared 0 bases from V and 10 bases from J, leaving 16 bases between. CDR3 length equals 15 residues. Germline V gene lookup returns CDR1 MNHEY and CDR2 SVGAGI. The CDR3 protein is CASSYSTGSGFEQFF. CDR3 DNA: TGTGCCAGCAGTTACTCGACAGGTTCGGGGTTCGAGCAGTTCTTC.

The rearrangement links TRBV3-1 (or the pseudogene TRBV3-2) to TRBJ2-3; D possibly corresponds to TRBD2 (6 bases). The germline V and J ends were trimmed by 4 bases and 7 bases, with 18 bases remaining between them. This CDR3 spans 15 amino acids. The germline CDR1 and CDR2 sequences are LGHDT and YNNKEL (reference sequence). CDR3 loop: CASSRGTQLPHTQYF. CDR3 DNA sequence: TGTGCCAGCAGCCGCGGGACTCAACTGCCCCATACGCAGTATTTT.

The genes are TRBV30 and TRBJ2-7; 9 bases map to TRBD1. Per the germline V gene, CDR1 is GTSNPN and CDR2 is SVGIG (reference sequence). There are 14 residues in the CDR3. Losses at the gene ends were 2 bases for V and 4 bases for J; bases not matched to a gene: 6. The DNA for the CDR3 is TGTGCCTGGAGTACCAGGACAGGGGAGTACGAGCAGTACTTC. It codes for CAWSTRTGEYEQYF.

The V and J genes are TRBV28 and TRBJ1-3, with D possibly matching TRBD1 (5 bases). The V and J ends lost 6 bases and 9 bases respectively, with 12 bases between them. The CDR3 has 12 amino acids. CDR1 and CDR2 from the germline V gene are MDHEN and SYDVKM. In DNA form, the CDR3 reads TGTGCCAGCAGATTTACAGGTTCCACCATATATTTT. Its protein is CASRFTGSTIYF.

The J gene is TRBJ2-2, the V gene TRBV5-4, with 9 bases that match TRBD2. This CDR3 spans 15 amino acids. Germline V gives CDR1 SGHNT, CDR2 YYREEE (reference sequence). After removal of 2 bases from V and 7 bases from J, the junction contained 6 bases not matched to a gene. The CDR3: CASSLSSGASGELFF. The CDR3 coding sequence is TGTGCCAGCAGCTTATCTAGCGGGGCTAGCGGGGAGCTGTTTTTT.

This clone was detected once. The genes are TRBV19 and TRBJ1-5; possible D gene TRBD1, 5 bases. V lost 6 bases and J lost 6, with 18 bases in between. There are 15 residues in the CDR3. The germline V gene encodes CDR1 LNHDA and CDR2 SQIVND (reference sequence). This CDR3 is CASRERGPAGQPQHF. The DNA of the CDR3 is TGTGCCAGTAGAGAACGGGGCCCGGCGGGTCAGCCCCAGCATTTT.

The rearrangement joins TRBV5-6 to TRBJ1-1; D may be TRBD1 (5 bases). Germline V CDR1 and CDR2: SGHDT, YYEEEE. CDR3 size: 16 residues. The V end was cut by 4 bases, the J end by 1 base, with 17 bases between. CDR3 region: CASSPWGRVRNTEAFF. The CDR3 DNA sequence: TGTGCCAGCAGCCCCTGGGGCAGGGTTAGGAACACTGAAGCTTTCTTT.

The rearrangement uses TRBV24-1 and TRBJ2-5, with D possibly being TRBD1 (5 bases). With 9 bases removed from V and 4 bases from J, the gap between germline ends came to 14 bases. The CDR3 is 13 residues long. Germline V gives CDR1 KGHDR, CDR2 SFDVKD. The CDR3 is CATWGRDVETQYF. CDR3 nucleotides: TGTGCCACCTGGGGCAGGGATGTAGAGACCCAGTACTTC.

The chain links TRBV28 to TRBJ1-2; tentative D call: TRBD1 (5 bases). Trimming removed 10 bases from V and 7 bases from J, with 16 bases in between. The CDR3 is made up of 12 amino acids. The germline gives CDR1 MDHEN, CDR2 SYDVKM. CDR3 in DNA: TGTGCCACAGGTATTAGGGGCGGTGGCTACACCTTC. The encoded protein is CATGIRGGGYTF.